The T cell receptor (beta chain) described here comes from a study of beta chain features in type 1 diabetes. The investigators reverse transcribed all of the isolated RNA, so they sequenced expressed TCRB transcripts. Assay used: immunoSEQ multiplex PCR; TCRdb lists only in-frame clones, some missing. Seen here are over 200,000 clones, roughly a tenth observed once, and the top ten hold around 0.015%. Notes on this clone: The antigen is undetermined.

Whole-study findings and limits: When Type 1 diabetes patients were examined, their TCRB CDR3s proved moderately but significantly shorter in all four CD4+ subsets. cDNA sequencing could over-represent cells with high TCR expression. Reduced insertions and increased deletions marked VDJ junctions in type 1 diabetes patients. Naive, central memory and regulatory TCRB repertoires appeared more similar among patients than healthy donors.

The CDR3 loop spans 15 amino acids. V was clipped by 1 base and J by 3 bases, with 15 bases between them. Germline V lookup: CDR1 GTSNPN, CDR2 SVGIG (reference sequence). The V gene is TRBV30, the J gene TRBJ1-1; D uncertain. This sequence was found in a man in his thirties or forties with type 1 diabetes. Sequencing was performed on naive CD4+ T cells from blood. Written as DNA, the CDR3 is TGTGCCTGGAGTGGAGGGTGGCAAATACACACTGAAGCTTTCTTT. It encodes CAWSGGWQIHTEAFF.